Shown below are 11 T cell receptor beta chains from a single sample sequenced in a study of T cell responses to AZD1222 COVID-19 vaccine. Here immunoSEQ multiplex PCR was the method, and the copy in TCRdb shows in-frame clones only, minus some. Among 150,000 to 200,000 clones listed, less than 95% were seen once. This specimen consisted of peripheral blood, obtained on day 0 of AZD1222 vaccination. These receptors came from an adult in good health.

J is TRBJ2-1 and V is TRBV18, with D uncertain. The CDR3 has 15 amino acids. Trimming left V 3 bases short and J 9 bases short, with 18 bases between. Germline CDR1 KGHSH, CDR2 LQKENI. The CDR3 here is CASSPPLPWLREQFF. In DNA, the CDR3 is TGTGCCAGCTCACCCCCCCTACCTTGGTTGCGTGAGCAGTTCTTC.

The rearrangement uses TRBV6-5 and TRBJ2-7; 8 bases map to TRBD1. CDR1 is MNHEY and CDR2 is SVGAGI in the germline V gene. The CDR3 extends over 14 amino acids. Losses at the gene ends were 6 bases for V and 5 bases for J; bases not matched to a gene: 9. The CDR3 region is CASRRGTGVHEQYF. CDR3 coding DNA: TGTGCCAGCAGGCGCGGGACAGGAGTCCACGAGCAGTACTTC.

J is TRBJ1-6 and V is TRBV27; 9 positions match TRBD1. Trimming cost V 5 bases and J 0 bases; bases outside gene matches: 8. The CDR3 totals 18 residues. Germline CDR1 and CDR2: MNHEY and SMNVEV (reference sequence). The CDR3 DNA follows: TGTGCCAGCAGTAAAGGGACAGGGTTGAGCTCCTATAATTCACCCCTCCACTTT. This translates into CASSKGTGLSSYNSPLHF.

This rearrangement joins TRBV19 to TRBJ1-5; TRBD1 agrees at 7 bases. Looked up from germline, CDR1 is LNHDA and CDR2 is SQIVND (reference sequence). Trimming cost V 5 bases and J 4 bases; bases outside gene matches: 5. The CDR3 has 14 amino acids. The CDR3 reads CASSPTGENQPQHF. CDR3 DNA: TGTGCCAGTAGTCCTACAGGGGAAAATCAGCCCCAGCATTTT. The whole variable domain, filled in from reference TRBV19 and TRBJ1-5, reads DGGITQSPKYLFRKEGQNVTLSCEQNLNHDAMYWYRQDPGQGLRLIYYSQIVNDFQKGDIAEGYSVSREKKESFPLTVTSAQKNPTAFYLCASSPTGENQPQHFGDGTRLSIL.

This clone was found once. The chain couples TRBV11-3 to TRBJ1-1, with a tentative D call TRBD1 (5 bases). The V and J ends lost 1 base and 3 bases respectively, with 15 bases between them. CDR1 SGHNT and CDR2 YENEEA come from the germline V gene. The CDR3 covers 16 residues. The CDR3 sequence is CASSLGFHRLDTEAFF. Here the CDR3 DNA reads TGTGCCAGCAGCTTAGGATTCCACAGGTTAGACACTGAAGCTTTCTTT.

The V gene is TRBV20-1, the J gene TRBJ1-2, with D hard to call. Germline CDR1 and CDR2: DFQATT and SNEGSKA (reference sequence). There are 11 residues in the CDR3. V was shortened by 6 bases and J by 6 bases, with 11 bases between the two germline ends. In DNA form, the CDR3 reads TGCAGTGCCGCGGGCCCAGATGGCTACACCTTC. Its protein product is CSAAGPDGYTF.

The chain has TRBV19 and TRBJ1-5, with D perhaps TRBD1 (6 bases). This CDR3 is 15 amino acids long. Trimming shortened V by 4 bases and J by 4 bases, and 14 bases separated the two germline ends. Germline loops: CDR1 LNHDA, CDR2 SQIVND (reference sequence). The DNA for the CDR3 is TGTGCCAGTAGTACCACAGGGCCTCTTAATCAGCCCCAGCATTTT. It yields the protein CASSTTGPLNQPQHF.

The chain carries TRBV11-2 and TRBJ1-1, with D unresolved. Germline V CDR1 and CDR2: SGHAT, FQNNGV. Trimming pared 4 bases from V and 1 base from J, leaving 1 base between. The CDR3 loop spans 11 amino acids. Here the CDR3 reads CASSWNTEAFF. CDR3 DNA: TGTGCCAGCAGCTGGAACACTGAAGCTTTCTTT. Full variable domain (missing parts from reference TRBV11-2 and TRBJ1-1): EAGVAQSPRYKIIEKRQSVAFWCNPISGHATLYWYQQILGQGPKLLIQFQNNGVVDDSQLPKDRFSAERLKGVDSTLKIQPAKLEDSAVYLCASSWNTEAFFGQGTRLTVV.

This clone was detected many times. The CDR3: CASSRTSSSRRDSYHSPLHF. The CDR3 DNA is TGTGCCAGCTCACGAACAAGCTCCTCCCGTCGGGACAGTTATCATTCACCCCTCCACTTT. V usage is TRBV18 and J usage is TRBJ1-6, with 7 positions matching TRBD1. V trimming: 4 bases; J trimming: 8 bases; junction bases outside the gene matches: 23. CDR1 KGHSH and CDR2 LQKENI come from the germline V gene. The CDR3 has 20 residues.

The chain recombines TRBV6-4 with TRBJ2-7, with 10 positions matching TRBD1. CDR1 and CDR2 from the germline V gene are MRHNA and SNTAGT. J gave up 3 bases and V 6 bases, and 2 bases lay outside the gene matches. The CDR3 is 13 amino acids. The CDR3 loop reads CASRDRGNYEQYF. The CDR3 region has the DNA TGTGCCAGCAGGGACAGGGGGAACTACGAGCAGTACTTC.

This chain uses TRBV9 with TRBJ2-7; TRBD2 matches 10 bases. Looked up from germline, CDR1 is SGDLS and CDR2 is YYNGEE. V was clipped by 3 bases and J by 0 bases; unmatched bases: 6. The CDR3 totals 16 residues. CDR3 sequence: CASSEGGLAASYEQYF. In DNA form, the CDR3 reads TGTGCCAGCAGCGAGGGAGGACTAGCGGCCTCCTACGAGCAGTACTTC.